Detailed here is one TCR beta chain. Its specificity is unknown. This sample is drawn from a study of CD8+ T cells in alopecia areata. Across the whole study: After 6 to 18 months of tofacitinib, follow-up continued 6 months off drug.

Trimming pared 2 bases from V and 4 bases from J, leaving 12 bases between. Germline V CDR1 and CDR2: SGHTA, FQGNSA. The CDR3 is made up of 14 amino acids. Treatment reported: oral pan-JAK inhibitor, 5-10 mg twice daily. Patients with alopecia areata provided lesional scalp punch biopsies as well as peripheral blood. Following RNA extraction, reverse transcription yielded cDNA that acted as the sequencing template. The assay was immunoSEQ multiplex PCR, and TCRdb's table has in-frame clones only and misses some. The sample contains under 350,000 clones, 58% of which appear only once. Study conclusions and caveats: Many expanded lesional clones persisted during tofacitinib (in both scalp and blood).

This specimen consisted of CD4+ T cells sorted from blood, obtained at week 24, from a patient treated with tofacitinib. The sequence derives from a human donor with alopecia areata. J is TRBJ2-7 and V is TRBV7-2; tentative D call: TRBD2 (6 bases). CDR3 DNA: TGTGCCAGCAGCTTATTAGCGGCAGCGTACGAGCAGTACTTC. This translates into CASSLLAAAYEQYF.